This is a list of T cell receptor beta chains from one sample in a study of human T cells and chemical hapten exposure. Via MiXCR, TCRdb re-called the RACE reads, giving one row per CDR3 protein. The data contain some 45,000 distinct CDR3 sequences, 8.5% to 10% of them singletons. Here the sequenced sample was whole blood, taken in connection with sensitization to the hapten diphenylcyclopropenone (DPC). Every receptor here comes from a woman in her 40s with alopecia areata. Some clones in this sample may be carry-over from other donors' samples. The CDR3 runs from the conserved cysteine through the conserved F or W. D genes are given only for firm matches. Clone size is shown for a subset of rows, as once, few, many or a class of expanded clone.

TRBJ2-2,TRBV19,few,-,CASSIQGNTGELFF,TGTGCCAGTAGTATACAGGGGAACACCGGGGAGCTGTTTTTT
TRBJ1-2,TRBV3-1,many,-,CASSRTERGTHDYGYTF,TGTGCCAGCAGCCGAACCGAGCGGGGGACACACGATTATGGCTACACCTTC
TRBJ2-2,TRBV29-1,many,-,CSALDATGELFF,TGCAGCGCTCTAGACGCCACCGGGGAGCTGTTTTTT
TRBJ2-5,TRBV28,many,TRBD1,CASSLPSGGETQYF,TGTGCCAGCAGTTTACCCTCAGGGGGCGAGACCCAGTACTTC
TRBJ2-5,TRBV9,few,TRBD2,CASSVGTSGGIETQYF,TGTGCCAGCAGCGTGGGGACTAGCGGGGGCATAGAGACCCAGTACTTC
TRBJ2-7,TRBV27,once,-,CASGLPHEQYF,TGTGCCAGCGGCCTTCCCCACGAGCAGTACTTC
TRBJ2-5,TRBV24-1,many,-,CATSDLPLAGAFKETQYF,TGTGCCACCAGTGATTTACCCCTCGCGGGGGCATTTAAAGAGACCCAGTACTTC
TRBJ1-4,TRBV7-9,many,-,CASSFGQGNEKLFF,TGTGCCAGCAGCTTCGGGCAGGGAAATGAAAAACTGTTTTTT
TRBJ2-5,TRBV3-1,-,-,CASSQPPSGEGQETQYF,TGTGCCAGCAGCCAGCCCCCGAGTGGAGAAGGGCAAGAGACCCAGTACTTC
TRBJ1-6,TRBV5-4,many,-,CASGQGLKKSPLHF,TGTGCCAGCGGGCAGGGACTGAAAAAATCACCCCTCCACTTT
TRBJ1-4,TRBV3-1,many,TRBD1,CASSPGQEVKKLFF,TGTGCCAGCAGCCCGGGACAGGAAGTGAAAAAACTGTTTTTT
TRBJ2-3,TRBV7-2,many,TRBD2,CASSLVGRSGGRTDTQYF,TGTGCCAGCAGCTTAGTGGGTAGGAGCGGGGGGAGGACAGATACGCAGTATTTT
TRBJ1-2,TRBV29-1,-,TRBD1,CSVEGTGTYNYGYTF,TGCAGCGTTGAAGGGACAGGGACCTATAACTATGGCTACACCTTC
TRBJ2-1,TRBV7-9,many,-,CASSPVTGPLYNEQFF,TGTGCCAGCAGCCCGGTAACGGGGCCCCTCTACAATGAGCAGTTCTTC
TRBJ2-5,TRBV30,few,-,CAWSPGLRETQYF,TGTGCCTGGAGTCCGGGGTTGCGGGAGACCCAGTACTTC
TRBJ2-7,TRBV18,many,TRBD1,CASSPDRSALYEQYF,TGTGCCAGCTCACCGGACAGGTCCGCCCTCTACGAGCAGTACTTC
TRBJ1-2,TRBV10-3,many,-,CAISESPDVYGYTF,TGTGCCATCAGTGAGTCCCCGGACGTCTATGGCTACACCTTC
TRBJ2-3,TRBV6-5,many,TRBD2,CASREAGTSTDTQYF,TGTGCCAGCAGGGAAGCGGGGACGAGCACAGATACGCAGTATTTT
TRBJ2-2,TRBV7-2,many,-,CASSFRQVITGELFF,TGTGCCAGCAGCTTCCGACAGGTTATCACCGGGGAGCTGTTTTTT
TRBJ1-1,TRBV7-9,many,-,CASSPSGFYEAFF,TGTGCCAGCAGCCCATCAGGATTTTATGAAGCTTTCTTT
TRBJ2-5,TRBV7-9,many,-,CASSLSGGQETQYF,TGTGCCAGCAGCTTATCCGGGGGCCAAGAGACCCAGTACTTC
TRBJ2-2,TRBV25-1,many,TRBD2,CASGSRLAGTGELFF,TGTGCCAGCGGGTCTCGACTAGCGGGGACCGGGGAGCTGTTTTTT
TRBJ2-1,TRBV27,many,-,CASATEGSGGPYNEQFF,TGTGCCAGCGCCACCGAGGGCTCCGGGGGACCTTACAATGAGCAGTTCTTC
TRBJ1-2,TRBV29-1,many,-,CSVESNNYGYTF,TGCAGCGTTGAAAGCAATAACTATGGCTACACCTTC
TRBJ2-1,TRBV15,many,-,CATSRDRTAYNEQFF,TGTGCCACCAGCAGAGATCGTACCGCCTACAATGAGCAGTTCTTC
TRBJ1-2,TRBV20-1,many,-,CSASSSTVIYGYTF,TGCAGTGCTAGCTCATCGACAGTCATCTATGGCTACACCTTC
TRBJ1-5,TRBV12-3/TRBV12-4,few,-,CASSSQGSSNQPQHF,TGTGCCAGCAGTTCCCAGGGGAGTAGCAATCAGCCCCAGCATTTT
TRBJ2-3,TRBV29-1,many,-,CSVVRDTDTQYF,TGCAGCGTTGTAAGGGACACAGATACGCAGTATTTT
TRBJ1-3,TRBV2,many,-,CASSQSGNTIYF,TGTGCCAGCAGCCAATCTGGAAACACCATATATTTT
TRBJ1-3,TRBV29-1,many,-,CSVEGGNSGNTIYF,TGCAGCGTCGAGGGGGGGAACTCTGGAAACACCATATATTTT
TRBJ2-7,TRBV7-9,many,-,CASNLGAGPTYEQYF,TGTGCCAGCAATCTGGGGGCAGGACCAACCTACGAGCAGTACTTC
TRBJ2-7,TRBV6-5,many,TRBD2,CASNSGGSRAYEQYF,TGTGCCAGCAACAGCGGGGGGTCGAGGGCCTACGAGCAGTACTTC
TRBJ1-2,TRBV2,many,TRBD1,CASTPKGQGNYGYTF,TGTGCCAGCACCCCCAAGGGACAGGGAAATTATGGCTACACCTTC
TRBJ2-3,TRBV20-1,many,TRBD2,CSADSGGAADTQYF,TGCAGTGCTGATAGCGGGGGGGCCGCAGATACGCAGTATTTT
TRBJ2-2,TRBV11-3,many,-,CASRGPSGELFF,TGTGCCAGCAGAGGGCCCAGCGGGGAGCTGTTTTTT
TRBJ1-1,TRBV5-1,medium-sized,TRBD1,CASSWGRDRGAVPNTEAFF,TGCGCCAGCAGCTGGGGCCGGGACAGGGGGGCGGTCCCCAACACTGAAGCTTTCTTT
TRBJ1-4,TRBV6-5,many,TRBD1,CASSFDRAPNEKLFF,TGTGCCAGCAGTTTCGACAGGGCTCCCAATGAAAAACTGTTTTTT
TRBJ1-6,TRBV25-1,many,-,CASSPRGGGYNSPLHF,TGTGCCAGCAGTCCGCGAGGGGGGGGATATAATTCACCCCTCCACTTT
TRBJ2-7,TRBV12-3/TRBV12-4,few,-,CASSRPTSYEQYF,TGTGCCAGCAGTCGGCCGACATCCTACGAGCAGTACTTC
TRBJ2-5,TRBV5-1,many,TRBD2,CASSLKASGTQYF,TGCGCCAGCAGCTTGAAAGCTAGCGGGACCCAGTACTTC
TRBJ2-2,TRBV5-1,many,TRBD1,CASSPVTGVTGELFF,TGCGCCAGCAGCCCCGTGACAGGGGTCACCGGGGAGCTGTTTTTT
TRBJ1-2,TRBV5-1,few,TRBD1,CASSFPAGDRTNYGYTF,TGCGCCAGCAGCTTCCCAGCGGGGGACAGGACGAACTATGGCTACACCTTC
TRBJ1-2,TRBV5-6,-,-,CASSRTVGSGYTF,TGTGCCAGCAGTCGGACAGTAGGATCAGGCTACACCTTC
TRBJ2-2,TRBV19,-,TRBD1,CASSIRGQGAIGTGELFF,TGTGCCAGTAGTATCAGGGGACAGGGGGCTATCGGGACCGGGGAGCTGTTTTTT
TRBJ2-5,TRBV20-1,many,-,CSAPAEGAYTSETQYF,TGCAGTGCTCCTGCGGAGGGGGCCTATACCTCGGAGACCCAGTACTTC
TRBJ1-2,TRBV28,few,TRBD1,CASSLKTGSHYGYTF,TGTGCCAGCAGTTTAAAGACAGGGTCCCACTATGGCTACACCTTC